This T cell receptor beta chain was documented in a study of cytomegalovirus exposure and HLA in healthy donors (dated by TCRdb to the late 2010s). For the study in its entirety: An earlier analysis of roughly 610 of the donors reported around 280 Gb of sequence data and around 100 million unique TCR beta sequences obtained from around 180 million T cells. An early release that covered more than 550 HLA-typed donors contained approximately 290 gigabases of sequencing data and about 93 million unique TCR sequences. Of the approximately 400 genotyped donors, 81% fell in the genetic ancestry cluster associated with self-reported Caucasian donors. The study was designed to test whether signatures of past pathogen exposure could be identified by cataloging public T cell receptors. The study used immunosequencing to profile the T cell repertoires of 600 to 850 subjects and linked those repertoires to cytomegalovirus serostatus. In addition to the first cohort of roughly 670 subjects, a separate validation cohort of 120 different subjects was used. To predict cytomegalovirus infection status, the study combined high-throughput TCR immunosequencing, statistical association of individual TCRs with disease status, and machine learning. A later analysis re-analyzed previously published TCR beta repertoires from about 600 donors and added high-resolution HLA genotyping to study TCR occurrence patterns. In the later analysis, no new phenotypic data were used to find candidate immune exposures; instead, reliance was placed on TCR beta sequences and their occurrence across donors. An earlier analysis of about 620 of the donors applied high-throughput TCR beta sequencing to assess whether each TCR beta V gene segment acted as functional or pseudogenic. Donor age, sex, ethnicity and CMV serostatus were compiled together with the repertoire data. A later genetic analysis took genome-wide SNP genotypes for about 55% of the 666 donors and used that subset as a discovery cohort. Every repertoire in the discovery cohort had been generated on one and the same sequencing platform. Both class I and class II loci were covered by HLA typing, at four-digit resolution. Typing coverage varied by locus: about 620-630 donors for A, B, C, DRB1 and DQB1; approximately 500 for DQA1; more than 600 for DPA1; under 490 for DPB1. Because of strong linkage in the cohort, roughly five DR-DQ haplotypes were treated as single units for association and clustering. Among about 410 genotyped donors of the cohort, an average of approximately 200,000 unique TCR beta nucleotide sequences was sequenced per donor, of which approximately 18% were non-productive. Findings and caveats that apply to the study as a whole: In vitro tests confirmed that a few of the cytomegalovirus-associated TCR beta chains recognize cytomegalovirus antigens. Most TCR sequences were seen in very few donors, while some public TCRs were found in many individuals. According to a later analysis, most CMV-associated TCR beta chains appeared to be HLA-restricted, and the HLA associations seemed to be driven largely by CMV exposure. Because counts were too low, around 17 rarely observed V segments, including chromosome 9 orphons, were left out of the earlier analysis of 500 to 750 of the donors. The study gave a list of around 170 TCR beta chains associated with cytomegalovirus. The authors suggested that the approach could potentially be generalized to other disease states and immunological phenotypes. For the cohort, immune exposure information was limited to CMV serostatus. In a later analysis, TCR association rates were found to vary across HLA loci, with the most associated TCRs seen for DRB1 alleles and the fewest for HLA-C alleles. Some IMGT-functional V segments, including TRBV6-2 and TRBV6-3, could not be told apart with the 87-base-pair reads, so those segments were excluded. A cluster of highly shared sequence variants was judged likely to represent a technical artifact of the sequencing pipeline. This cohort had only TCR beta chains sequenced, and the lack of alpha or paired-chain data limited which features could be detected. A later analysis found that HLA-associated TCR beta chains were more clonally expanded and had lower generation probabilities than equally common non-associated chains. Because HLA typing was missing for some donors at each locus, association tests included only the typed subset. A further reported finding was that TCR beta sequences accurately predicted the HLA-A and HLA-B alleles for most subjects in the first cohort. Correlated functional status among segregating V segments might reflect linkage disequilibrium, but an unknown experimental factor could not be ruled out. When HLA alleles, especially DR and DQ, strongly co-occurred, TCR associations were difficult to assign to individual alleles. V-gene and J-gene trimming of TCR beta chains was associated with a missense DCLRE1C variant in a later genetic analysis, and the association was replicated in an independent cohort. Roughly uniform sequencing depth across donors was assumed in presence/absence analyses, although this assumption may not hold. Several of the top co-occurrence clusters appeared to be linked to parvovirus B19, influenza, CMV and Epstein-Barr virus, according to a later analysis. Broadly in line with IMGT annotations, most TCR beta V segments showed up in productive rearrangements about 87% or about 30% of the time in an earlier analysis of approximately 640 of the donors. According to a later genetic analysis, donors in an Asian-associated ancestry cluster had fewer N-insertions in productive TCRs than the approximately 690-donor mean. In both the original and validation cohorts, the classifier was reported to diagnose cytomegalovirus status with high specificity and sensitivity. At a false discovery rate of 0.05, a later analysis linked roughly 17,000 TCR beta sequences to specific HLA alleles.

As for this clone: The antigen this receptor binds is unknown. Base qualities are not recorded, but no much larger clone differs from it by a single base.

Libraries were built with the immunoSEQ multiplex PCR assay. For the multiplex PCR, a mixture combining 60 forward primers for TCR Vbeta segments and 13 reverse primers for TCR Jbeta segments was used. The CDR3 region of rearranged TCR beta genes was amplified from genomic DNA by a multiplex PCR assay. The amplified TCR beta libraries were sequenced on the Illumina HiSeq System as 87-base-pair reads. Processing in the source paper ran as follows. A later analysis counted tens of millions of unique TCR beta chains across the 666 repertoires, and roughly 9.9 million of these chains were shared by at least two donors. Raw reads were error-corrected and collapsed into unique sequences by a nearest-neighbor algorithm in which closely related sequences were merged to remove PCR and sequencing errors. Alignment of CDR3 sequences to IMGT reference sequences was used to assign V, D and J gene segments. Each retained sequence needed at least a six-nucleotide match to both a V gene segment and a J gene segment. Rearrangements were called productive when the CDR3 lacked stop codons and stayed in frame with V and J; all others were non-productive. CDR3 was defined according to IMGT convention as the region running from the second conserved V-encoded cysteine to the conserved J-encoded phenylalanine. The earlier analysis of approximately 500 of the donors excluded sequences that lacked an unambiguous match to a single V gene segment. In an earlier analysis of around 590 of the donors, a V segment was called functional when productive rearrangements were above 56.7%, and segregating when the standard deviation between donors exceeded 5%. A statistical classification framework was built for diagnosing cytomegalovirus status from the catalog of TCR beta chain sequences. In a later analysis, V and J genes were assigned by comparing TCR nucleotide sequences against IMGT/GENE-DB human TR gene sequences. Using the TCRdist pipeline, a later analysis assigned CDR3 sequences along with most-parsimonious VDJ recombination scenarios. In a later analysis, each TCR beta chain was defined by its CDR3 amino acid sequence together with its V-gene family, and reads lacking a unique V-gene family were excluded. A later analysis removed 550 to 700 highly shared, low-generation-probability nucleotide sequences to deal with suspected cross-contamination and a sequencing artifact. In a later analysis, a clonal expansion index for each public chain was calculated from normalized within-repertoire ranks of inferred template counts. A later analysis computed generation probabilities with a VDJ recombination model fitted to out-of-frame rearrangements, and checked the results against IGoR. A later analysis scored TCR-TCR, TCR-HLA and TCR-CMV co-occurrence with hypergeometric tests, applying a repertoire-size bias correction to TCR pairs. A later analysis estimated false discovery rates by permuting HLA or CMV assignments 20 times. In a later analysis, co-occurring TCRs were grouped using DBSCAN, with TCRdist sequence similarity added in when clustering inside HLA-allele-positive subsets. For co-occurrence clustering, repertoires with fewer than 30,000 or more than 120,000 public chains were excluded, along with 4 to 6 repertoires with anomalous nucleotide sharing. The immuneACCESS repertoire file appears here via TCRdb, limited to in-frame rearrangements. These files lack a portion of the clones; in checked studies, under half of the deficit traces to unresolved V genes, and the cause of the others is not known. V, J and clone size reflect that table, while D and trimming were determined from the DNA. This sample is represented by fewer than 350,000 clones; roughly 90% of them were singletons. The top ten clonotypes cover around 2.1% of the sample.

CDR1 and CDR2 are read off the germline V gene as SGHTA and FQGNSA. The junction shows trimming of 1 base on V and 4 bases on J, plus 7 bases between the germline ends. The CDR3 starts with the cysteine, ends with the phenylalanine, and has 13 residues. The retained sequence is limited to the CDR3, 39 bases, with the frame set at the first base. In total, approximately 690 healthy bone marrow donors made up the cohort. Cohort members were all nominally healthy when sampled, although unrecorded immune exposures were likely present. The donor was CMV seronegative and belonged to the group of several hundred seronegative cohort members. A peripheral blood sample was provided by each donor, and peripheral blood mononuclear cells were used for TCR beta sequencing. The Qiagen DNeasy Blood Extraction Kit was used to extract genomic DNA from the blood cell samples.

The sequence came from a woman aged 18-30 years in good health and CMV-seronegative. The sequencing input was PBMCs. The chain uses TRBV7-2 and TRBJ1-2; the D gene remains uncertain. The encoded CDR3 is CASSLGQIYGYTF. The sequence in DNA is TGTGCCAGCAGCTTAGGCCAGATCTATGGCTACACCTTC.